This passage covers 26 T cell receptor beta chains from one sample sequenced in a study of blood T cell repertoires in COVID-19. Sequenced by immunoSEQ multiplex PCR; TCRdb stores in-frame clones only, minus some. Of 90,000 to 150,000 clones listed, roughly 81% are singletons. Sequences were obtained from peripheral blood. The receptors were gathered from a human donor in a cohort sampled during active COVID-19.

J is TRBJ1-4 and V is TRBV2, with 7 bases lining up with TRBD1. Germline V gives CDR1 SNHLY, CDR2 FYNNEI. V was pared by 5 bases and J by 0 bases, with 6 bases of the junction left unmatched. This CDR3 has 16 residues. CDR3 amino acids: CASSLSTGATNEKLFF. The CDR3 region has the DNA TGTGCCAGCAGTTTAAGCACAGGGGCAACTAATGAAAAACTGTTTTTT.

This clone was found a few times. V and J are TRBV7-2 and TRBJ1-1; no clear D. Between the trimmed V and J ends, which lost 1 base and 0 bases, there was a span of 9 bases. The CDR3 sequence is 15 residues long. Germline V lookup: CDR1 SGHTA, CDR2 FQGNSA. CDR3 bases: TGTGCCAGCAGCTTAGATCCCCCTCTGAACACTGAAGCTTTCTTT. As protein: CASSLDPPLNTEAFF.

The gene calls are TRBV5-4 and TRBJ1-1, with D possibly being TRBD1 (6 bases). V was shortened by 4 bases and J by 1 base, with 17 bases between the two germline ends. CDR3 length: 16 amino acids. The V gene's germline CDR1 is SGHNT and CDR2 YYREEE (reference sequence). DNA of the CDR3: TGTGCCAGCAGCCAGGGCGGGGGCAGTGGGAACACTGAAGCTTTCTTT. The encoded protein is CASSQGGGSGNTEAFF.

The chain carries TRBV5-1 and TRBJ2-7; 14 bases align to TRBD2. CDR3 length equals 17 residues. Germline V gene lookup returns CDR1 SGHRS and CDR2 YFSETQ. Trimming removed 0 bases from V and 5 bases from J; junction bases left unmatched: 7. The CDR3 DNA sequence: TGCGCCAGCAGCTTGGCCGGGACTAGCGGGAGCATCCACGAGCAGTACTTC. Its translation: CASSLAGTSGSIHEQYF.

The J gene is TRBJ2-7, the V gene TRBV15; 7 nucleotides align to TRBD2. The junction had 11 bases not matched to a gene; V was cut back by 0 bases and J by 12 bases. Germline assignment: CDR1 LNHNV and CDR2 YYDKDF (reference sequence). The CDR3 is made up of 14 amino acids. CDR3 sequence (DNA): TGTGCCACCAGCAGAGATATGTCTAGCGGTCCGTGGTACTTC. Amino acids: CATSRDMSSGPWYF.

The chain couples TRBV5-1 to TRBJ1-2; D gene ambiguous. The germline gives CDR1 SGHRS, CDR2 YFSETQ. This CDR3 comprises 14 residues. Trimming cost V 0 bases and J 4 bases, with 10 bases left between them. In DNA, the CDR3 is TGCGCCAGCAGCTTGGATACGGGTGCCTATGGCTACACCTTC. Translation gives CASSLDTGAYGYTF.

CDR3 amino acids: CASSLALDEKLFF. In DNA, the CDR3 is TGTGCCAGCAGCTTAGCACTTGATGAAAAACTGTTTTTT. V gene TRBV7-8 combines with J gene TRBJ1-4; D unresolved. The ends were cut back, 0 bases at V and 6 bases at J, with 5 bases in the middle. CDR1 SGHVS and CDR2 FQNEAQ come from the germline V gene. The CDR3 consists of 13 residues.

The chain uses TRBV27 and TRBJ1-2; possible D gene TRBD1, 5 bases. Trimming shortened V by 5 bases and J by 4 bases, and 14 bases separated the two germline ends. The germline V gene encodes CDR1 MNHEY and CDR2 SMNVEV (reference sequence). The CDR3 consists of 14 residues. The CDR3 sequence is CASSATASGYGYTF. The CDR3 DNA sequence: TGTGCCAGCAGTGCGACAGCCTCGGGCTATGGCTACACCTTC.

This chain uses TRBV19 with TRBJ1-2; TRBD1 aligns across 8 bases. The CDR3 runs to 15 residues. Trimming removed 4 bases from V and 2 bases from J; junction bases left unmatched: 6. CDR1 is LNHDA and CDR2 is SQIVND in the germline V gene (reference sequence). The CDR3 DNA is TGTGCCAGTAGTACACGGGACAGGACCAACTATGGCTACACCTTC. Translated: CASSTRDRTNYGYTF.

The chain carries TRBV2 and TRBJ1-6, with TRBD1 matching 9 bases. Losses at the gene ends were 2 bases for V and 7 bases for J; bases not matched to a gene: 6. This CDR3 spans 16 amino acids. From germline, CDR1 is SNHLY and CDR2 FYNNEI. CDR3 in amino acids: CASSEYRTGVNSPLHF. The CDR3 bases are TGTGCCAGCAGTGAATATAGGACAGGGGTAAATTCACCCCTCCACTTT.

V usage is TRBV7-2 and J usage is TRBJ1-1, with D maybe TRBD1 (5 bases). CDR1 and CDR2 (germline): SGHTA, FQGNSA. This CDR3 contains 16 residues. V lost 5 bases and J lost 0, with 16 bases in between. Here the CDR3 reads CASSPAAGRVNTEAFF. The CDR3 DNA sequence: TGTGCCAGCAGCCCGGCGGCAGGGCGTGTGAACACTGAAGCTTTCTTT. Supplemented by reference TRBV7-2 and TRBJ1-1, the full variable domain reads GAGVSQSPSNKVTEKGKDVELRCDPISGHTALYWYRQSLGQGLEFLIYFQGNSAPDKSGLPSDRFSAERTGGSVSTLTIQRTQQEDSAVYLCASSPAAGRVNTEAFFGQGTRLTVV.

This chain joins TRBV4-1 and TRBJ1-2; D remains unclear. Germline lookup yields CDR1 MGHRA and CDR2 YSYEKL. The V end lost 0 bases, the J end lost 4 bases, and 18 bases lay between the germline ends. This CDR3 has 17 residues. The CDR3 region is CASSQDLVAGGVYGYTF. DNA of the CDR3: TGCGCCAGCAGCCAAGACCTGGTGGCAGGAGGAGTCTATGGCTACACCTTC.

The rearrangement uses TRBV20-1 and TRBJ2-2, with TRBD2 identical over 10 bases. The length of the CDR3 is 14 residues. The ends lost 3 bases at V and 8 bases at J; junction bases unmatched: 6. CDR1 is DFQATT, CDR2 SNEGSKA, per germline (reference sequence). CDR3 residues: CSASPQRGGGELFF. For the CDR3, the DNA is TGCAGTGCTAGTCCCCAGCGGGGGGGTGGGGAGCTGTTTTTT.

This chain uses TRBV28 with TRBJ2-7; 7 positions match TRBD2. Unmatched junction bases numbered 3, after V lost 3 bases and J lost 1 base. The length of the CDR3 is 14 residues. Per the germline V gene, CDR1 is MDHEN and CDR2 is SYDVKM. The CDR3 DNA reads TGTGCCAGCAGTTTTTCGGGGGGATCCTACGAGCAGTACTTC. It encodes CASSFSGGSYEQYF. Using reference TRBV28 and TRBJ2-7 for the parts outside the CDR3, the full variable domain is DVKVTQSSRYLVKRTGEKVFLECVQDMDHENMFWYRQDPGLGLRLIYFSYDVKMKEKGDIPEGYSVSREKKERFSLILESASTNQTSMYLCASSFSGGSYEQYFGPGTRLTVT.

The chain couples TRBV30 to TRBJ2-2; D is possibly TRBD1 (5 bases). The CDR3 contains 14 residues. CDR1 is GTSNPN and CDR2 is SVGIG in the germline V gene (reference sequence). Trimming took 3 bases from V and 1 from J, leaving 9 bases between them. The CDR3 DNA sequence: TGTGCCTGGAGCCGGACACTGAACACCGGGGAGCTGTTTTTT. Translating it yields CAWSRTLNTGELFF.

This clone was recorded a few times. The chain combines TRBV7-8 with TRBJ2-7, with D perhaps TRBD1 (5 bases). Trimming stripped 2 bases from V and 5 bases from J, with 10 bases between. This CDR3 contains 13 residues. Germline V gene data show CDR1 as SGHVS and CDR2 as FQNEAQ. Here the CDR3 DNA reads TGTGCCAGCAGCTTATCAGGGCTGCACGAGCAGTACTTC. It specifies CASSLSGLHEQYF.

This clone was seen a few times. V is TRBV4-1 and J is TRBJ1-5, with TRBD1 identical over 8 bases. V shed 4 bases, J shed 7 bases, and the junction held 12 bases outside the gene matches. Germline lookup yields CDR1 MGHRA and CDR2 YSYEKL. This CDR3 contains 16 residues. Here the CDR3 DNA reads TGCGCCAGCAGCCCTTATGGACAGGGCGAGGAGCAGCCCCAGCATTTT. Amino acids: CASSPYGQGEEQPQHF.

This clone has more than one count but fewer than ten. V is TRBV7-2 and J is TRBJ2-1; 12 nucleotides align to TRBD2. CDR1 is SGHTA and CDR2 is FQGNSA in the germline V gene. V was pared by 4 bases and J by 9 bases, with 7 bases of the junction left unmatched. This CDR3 is 15 amino acids long. CDR3 amino acids: CASSSTSGGRGEQFF. DNA for the CDR3: TGTGCCAGCAGCTCCACTAGCGGGGGGCGGGGTGAGCAGTTCTTC.

This clone was recorded once. This sequence joins TRBV11-2 and TRBJ1-6; 10 nucleotides match TRBD1. V shed 2 bases and J 10 bases; nucleotides not matched to a gene: 5. In germline, CDR1 is SGHAT, CDR2 FQNNGV. The CDR3 runs 15 residues. The CDR3 DNA reads as TGTGCCAGCAGCTTACGGGACAGGGGCCCCTCACCCCTCCACTTT. Translating gives CASSLRDRGPSPLHF.

This clone was picked up a small number of times. V usage is TRBV4-1 and J usage is TRBJ2-2; 8 bases fit TRBD1. Germline CDR1 MGHRA, CDR2 YSYEKL. J was trimmed by 7 bases and V by 0 bases; bases with no gene match: 13. The CDR3 loop spans 18 amino acids. The CDR3 DNA follows: TGCGCCAGCAGCCAAGAAGTCATGGCAGGGGGCGCCGGCGGGGAGCTGTTTTTT. It codes for CASSQEVMAGGAGGELFF.

The CDR3 DNA reads as TGCGCCAGCAGCCAGGAGATCACGGGGGGTTCACCCCTCCACTTT. It yields the protein CASSQEITGGSPLHF. The rearrangement links TRBV4-3 to TRBJ1-6; a possible D gene is TRBD1 (5 bases). Germline loops: CDR1 LGHNA, CDR2 YSLEER. CDR3 length: 15 amino acids. Trimming stripped 3 bases from V and 9 bases from J, with 15 bases between.

This clone was counted a few times. The rearrangement links TRBV7-3 to TRBJ2-7; D gene uncertain. Per germline, CDR1 SGHTA and CDR2 FQGTGA. This CDR3 is built from 13 residues. Trimming took off 4 bases at V and 6 bases at J, with 13 bases between the two ends. CDR3 protein: CASSSAFGGEQYF. CDR3 nucleotides: TGTGCCAGCAGCTCCGCCTTCGGTGGCGAGCAGTACTTC.

The chain recombines TRBV2 with TRBJ2-7, with 7 bases that match TRBD1. Germline V lookup: CDR1 SNHLY, CDR2 FYNNEI. CDR3 size: 14 residues. The J segment lost 7 bases and the V segment lost 6 bases, leaving 12 bases of the junction unmatched. The CDR3 nucleotides read TGTGCCAGCAGCGCCCGAACGGGACAGACGGAGCAGTACTTC. Protein sequence: CASSARTGQTEQYF.

This chain connects TRBV4-1 to TRBJ2-1; D may be TRBD2 (5 bases). Germline assignment: CDR1 MGHRA and CDR2 YSYEKL. The CDR3 extends over 14 amino acids. Trimming removed 0 bases from V and 7 bases from J, with 10 bases in between. CDR3 amino acids: CASSQEFRGNEQFF. The CDR3 DNA sequence: TGCGCCAGCAGCCAAGAATTTAGAGGGAATGAGCAGTTCTTC.

The chain employs TRBV10-3 and TRBJ2-7, with D perhaps TRBD1 (6 bases). Trimming cost V 5 bases and J 3 bases, with 14 bases left between them. The CDR3 loop spans 14 amino acids. Germline loops: CDR1 ENHRY, CDR2 SYGVKD. Written as DNA, the CDR3 is TGTGCCATCAGTATAGACAGGTCACTCTACGAGCAGTACTTC. Protein sequence: CAISIDRSLYEQYF.

The chain has TRBV6-2 or TRBV6-3 and TRBJ2-1; 9 bases are a match to TRBD2. The CDR3 is made up of 15 amino acids. CDR1 is MNHEY, CDR2 SVGEGT, per germline. J gave up 10 bases and V 2 bases, and 9 bases lay outside the gene matches. CDR3 coding DNA: TGTGCCAGCAGTTACGCGGGGGGGGACTGGGAGGAGCAGTTCTTC. Protein product: CASSYAGGDWEEQFF.